Below, 18 T cell receptor beta chains from the same sample are listed, as sequenced in a study of cytomegalovirus exposure and HLA in healthy donors. The PCR used 60 Vbeta and 13 Jbeta primers. The protocol was immunoSEQ multiplex PCR, while the TCRdb copy is restricted to in-frame clones and leaves out a portion. The sample yields fewer than 110,000 clones, around four fifths seen once. Sequencing was carried out using PBMCs. The receptors originated from a man aged 25 to 45 in good health and CMV-seronegative.

This clone was counted only a few times. V gene TRBV5-1 combines with J gene TRBJ1-5; TRBD1 agrees at 7 bases. Germline CDR1 SGHRS, CDR2 YFSETQ. CDR3 length equals 14 residues. The junction had 4 bases not matched to a gene; V was cut back by 0 bases and J by 7 bases. This CDR3 reads CASSLEGGAQPQHF. CDR3 DNA sequence: TGCGCCAGCAGCTTGGAAGGGGGCGCACAGCCCCAGCATTTT.

V gene TRBV7-9 combines with J gene TRBJ2-2; no firm D call. In germline, CDR1 is SEHNR, CDR2 FQNEAQ (reference sequence). The CDR3 has 13 amino acids. V lost 1 base to trimming and J lost 6 bases, with 6 bases between them. This CDR3 is CASSLDVSGELFF. The CDR3 DNA reads as TGTGCCAGCAGCTTAGATGTCTCCGGGGAGCTGTTTTTT. The variable domain in full, completed from reference TRBV7-9 and TRBJ2-2, reads DTGVSQNPRHKITKRGQNVTFRCDPISEHNRLYWYRQTLGQGPEFLTYFQNEAQLEKSRLLSDRFSAERPKGSFSTLEIQRTEQGDSAMYLCASSLDVSGELFFGEGSRLTVL.

The CDR3 is CAWSAYYEQYF. The CDR3 DNA reads TGTGCCTGGAGTGCCTACTACGAGCAGTACTTC. The rearrangement joins TRBV30 to TRBJ2-7; D is undetermined. Germline loops: CDR1 GTSNPN, CDR2 SVGIG (reference sequence). CDR3 length: 11 residues. With 1 base removed from V and 3 bases from J, the gap between germline ends came to 4 bases.

The chain recombines TRBV4-2 with TRBJ2-7; 7 bases are a match to TRBD2. Germline loops: CDR1 LGHNA, CDR2 YNFKEQ. V lost 1 base to trimming and J lost 4 bases; unmatched junction nucleotides: 4. The length of the CDR3 is 14 residues. The CDR3 nucleotides are TGTGCCAGCAGCCAAGGACTGGGGGGGTACGAGCAGTACTTC. Its protein product is CASSQGLGGYEQYF.

This clone was counted between two and nine times. The CDR3 spells CASSPLAGGPNNEQFF. CDR3 bases: TGTGCCAGCAGCCCCTTAGCGGGAGGTCCGAACAATGAGCAGTTCTTC. This rearrangement joins TRBV9 to TRBJ2-1, with TRBD2 matching over 10 bases. In germline, CDR1 is SGDLS, CDR2 YYNGEE. The CDR3 consists of 16 residues. V trimming: 4 bases; J trimming: 5 bases; junction bases outside the gene matches: 9. Full variable domain (remainder filled in from reference TRBV9 and TRBJ2-1): DSGVTQTPKHLITATGQRVTLRCSPRSGDLSVYWYQQSLDQGLQFLIQYYNGEERAKGNILERFSAQQFPDLHSELNLSSLELGDSALYFCASSPLAGGPNNEQFFGPGTRLTVL.

The V call is TRBV27, the J call TRBJ2-2, with 7 bases identical to TRBD1. Germline assignment: CDR1 MNHEY and CDR2 SMNVEV (reference sequence). The V and J ends lost 7 bases and 5 bases, in that order; junction bases with no gene match: 7. This CDR3 has 14 amino acids. The CDR3: CASNQGVQTGELFF. The CDR3 nucleotides are TGTGCCAGCAACCAGGGGGTCCAGACCGGGGAGCTGTTTTTT.

This chain connects TRBV5-1 to TRBJ2-1, with D uncertain. In germline, CDR1 is SGHRS, CDR2 YFSETQ. CDR3 length: 15 residues. V gave up 1 base and J gave up 5 bases, with 13 bases separating them. CDR3: CASSLLQQKNNEQFF. The CDR3 nucleotides read TGCGCCAGCAGCTTGTTACAGCAAAAAAACAATGAGCAGTTCTTC.

This clone showed up just a few times. The chain carries TRBV27 and TRBJ1-2; D uncertain. The CDR3 runs to 14 residues. Deletions cut 6 bases from V and 1 base from J, with 12 bases between. The germline V gene has CDR1 MNHEY and CDR2 SMNVEV (reference sequence). Written as DNA, the CDR3 is TGTGCCAGCAGCCTTCGGGGTAATAACTATGGCTACACCTTC. It specifies CASSLRGNNYGYTF.

The J gene is TRBJ2-7, the V gene TRBV29-1; 13 nucleotides match TRBD2. Trimming cost V 4 bases and J 3 bases; bases outside gene matches: 0. Germline V gene lookup returns CDR1 SQVTM and CDR2 ANQGSEA. This CDR3 has 13 residues. In DNA form, the CDR3 reads TGCAGCGTTGGGACTAGCGGGGGCTACGAGCAGTACTTC. Translated, it gives CSVGTSGGYEQYF.

This chain connects TRBV2 to TRBJ2-7; D gene uncertain. Trimming pared 6 bases from V and 2 bases from J, leaving 11 bases between. Per germline, CDR1 SNHLY and CDR2 FYNNEI. The CDR3 sequence is 13 residues long. The CDR3 sequence is CASRSNVPYEQYF. CDR3 bases: TGTGCCAGCAGGTCCAATGTTCCCTACGAGCAGTACTTC.

The V gene is TRBV21-1, the J gene TRBJ1-3. TRBV21-1 is reported as a pseudogene. This CDR3 is built from 12 residues. This CDR3 is CASPGGGNTIYF. DNA of the CDR3: TGTGCCAGCCCCGGAGGAGGAAACACCATATATTTT.

CDR3 bases: TGTGCCAGCAGCCTGGACAGGGAGTCCTACGAGCAGTACTTC. Protein: CASSLDRESYEQYF. V usage is TRBV5-4 and J usage is TRBJ2-7, with 8 bases lining up with TRBD1. Germline CDR1 reads SGHNT; CDR2 reads YYREEE (reference sequence). The trim removed 4 bases at V and 1 base at J, leaving 4 bases unmatched. The CDR3 extends over 14 amino acids.

The chain combines TRBV19 with TRBJ2-3, with 13 positions matching TRBD2. V was pared by 10 bases and J by 4 bases, with 8 bases of the junction left unmatched. The CDR3 contains 15 residues. CDR1 is LNHDA, CDR2 SQIVND, per germline (reference sequence). The CDR3 DNA reads TGTGCCACTCGGACTAGCGGGGGCCCATCAGATACGCAGTATTTT. It encodes CATRTSGGPSDTQYF.

V gene TRBV19 combines with J gene TRBJ2-3; TRBD2 agrees at 8 bases. Trimming at V came to 4 bases and at J to 0 bases, leaving 6 bases not matched to a gene. The CDR3 consists of 16 residues. Germline CDR1 LNHDA, CDR2 SQIVND (reference sequence). The CDR3 is CASSSRAGASTDTQYF. The CDR3 DNA reads as TGTGCCAGTAGTAGTAGAGCGGGGGCCAGCACAGATACGCAGTATTTT.

The rearrangement joins TRBV27 to TRBJ2-2, with 7 bases that match TRBD2. The V segment lost 6 bases and the J segment 0 bases; nucleotides outside the gene matches: 4. The CDR3 runs 15 residues. Per the germline V gene, CDR1 is MNHEY and CDR2 is SMNVEV (reference sequence). In nucleotides, the CDR3 is TGTGCCAGCAGCTGGGGGGGAACGAACACCGGGGAGCTGTTTTTT. This codes for CASSWGGTNTGELFF.

The V and J genes are TRBV7-8 and TRBJ1-3, with a tentative D call TRBD1 (6 bases). Trimming removed 1 base from V and 2 bases from J, with 6 bases in between. From germline, CDR1 is SGHVS and CDR2 FQNEAQ. The CDR3 runs to 14 residues. CDR3 sequence (DNA): TGTGCCAGCAGCTTAGGGACAGCTGGAAACACCATATATTTT. Translating it yields CASSLGTAGNTIYF.

The V gene is TRBV11-2, the J gene TRBJ2-7; tentative D call: TRBD2 (6 bases). The CDR3 extends over 13 amino acids. V was pared by 5 bases and J by 7 bases, with 15 bases between. Germline V gives CDR1 SGHAT, CDR2 FQNNGV. The CDR3 is CASSIRAAGEQYF. The CDR3 DNA is TGTGCCAGCAGCATCCGGGCCGCGGGGGAGCAGTACTTC.

This clone was found a few times. The rearrangement uses TRBV25-1 and TRBJ2-3; D is perhaps TRBD2 (6 bases). This CDR3 has 12 residues. Germline lookup yields CDR1 MGHDK and CDR2 SYGVNS. Deletions cut 7 bases from V and 4 bases from J, with 9 bases between. CDR3 bases: TGTGCCAGCATGGGACTCCCAGATACGCAGTATTTT. It encodes CASMGLPDTQYF. Drawing the rest from reference TRBV25-1 and TRBJ2-3, the complete variable domain is EADIYQTPRYLVIGTGKKITLECSQTMGHDKMYWYQQDPGMELHLIHYSYGVNSTEKGDLSSESTVSRIRTEHFPLTLESARPSHTSQYLCASMGLPDTQYFGPGTRLTVL.